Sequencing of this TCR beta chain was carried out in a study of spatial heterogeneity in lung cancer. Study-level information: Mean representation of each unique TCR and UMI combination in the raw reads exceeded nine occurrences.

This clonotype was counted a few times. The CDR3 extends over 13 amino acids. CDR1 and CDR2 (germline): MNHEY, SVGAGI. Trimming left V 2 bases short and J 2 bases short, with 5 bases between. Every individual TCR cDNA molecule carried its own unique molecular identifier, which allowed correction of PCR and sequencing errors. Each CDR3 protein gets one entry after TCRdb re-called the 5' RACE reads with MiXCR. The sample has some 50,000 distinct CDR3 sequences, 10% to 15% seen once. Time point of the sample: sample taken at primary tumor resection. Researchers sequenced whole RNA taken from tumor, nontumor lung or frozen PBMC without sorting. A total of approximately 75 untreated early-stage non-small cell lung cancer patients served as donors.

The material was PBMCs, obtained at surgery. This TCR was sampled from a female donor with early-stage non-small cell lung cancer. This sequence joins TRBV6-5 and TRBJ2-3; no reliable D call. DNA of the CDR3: TGTGCCAGCAGTTACGACTTCACAGATACGCAGTATTTT. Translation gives CASSYDFTDTQYF.